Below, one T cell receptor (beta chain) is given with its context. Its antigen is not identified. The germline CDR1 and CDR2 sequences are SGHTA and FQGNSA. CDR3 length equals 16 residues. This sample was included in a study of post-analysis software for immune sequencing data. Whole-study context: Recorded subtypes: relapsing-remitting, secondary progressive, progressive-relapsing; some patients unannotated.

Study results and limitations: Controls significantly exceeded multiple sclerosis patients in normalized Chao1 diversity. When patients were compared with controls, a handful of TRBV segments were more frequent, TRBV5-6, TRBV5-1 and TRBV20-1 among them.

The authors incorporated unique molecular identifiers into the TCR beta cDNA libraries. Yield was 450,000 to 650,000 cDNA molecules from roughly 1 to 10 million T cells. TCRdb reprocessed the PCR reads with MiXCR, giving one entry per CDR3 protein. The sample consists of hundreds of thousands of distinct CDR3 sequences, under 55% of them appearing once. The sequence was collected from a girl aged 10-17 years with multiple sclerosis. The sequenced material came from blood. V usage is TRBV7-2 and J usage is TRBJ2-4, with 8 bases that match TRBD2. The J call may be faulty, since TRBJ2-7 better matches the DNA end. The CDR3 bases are TGTGCCAGCAGCTTAGAAGTAGCGGGATACGCCTACGAGCAGTACTTC. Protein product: CASSLEVAGYAYEQYF.